The sequence of this TCR beta chain was determined in a study of T cells in Graves' hyperthyroidism and ophthalmopathy. Study-level background: The initial diagnosis was the point when peripheral blood was collected, ahead of any treatment. General study results and limits: Most thyroid clonotypes expanded above 0.001 appeared in blood too.

Concerning this clonotype itself: Its cognate antigen is unknown.

TCR beta CDR3 region amplification was performed from RNA transcripts. A set of HTBI primers served as the primers for a first-round RT-PCR of the TCR CDR3. In TCRdb, the multiplex PCR reads were re-called with MiXCR into one record per CDR3 protein. Of about 410,000 distinct CDR3 sequences listed, over 12% are singletons. Subjects with ophthalmopathy showed a Clinical Activity Score no lower than 3, a NOSPECS grade no lower than 4, and a duration shorter than 3 months. PBMCs stemmed from over 7.5 ml fresh peripheral blood. The V gene's germline CDR1 is SGHKS and CDR2 YYEKEE (reference sequence). V dropped 4 bases and J dropped 8 bases, with 12 bases sitting between them. This CDR3 contains 13 residues.

The chain links TRBV5-5 to TRBJ1-4, with D possibly TRBD1 on 6 matching bases. The receptor's source is a man aged 18-30 years with Graves' ophthalmopathy. Material for sequencing was blood. The CDR3 protein is CASSLGAEEKLFF. CDR3 nucleotide sequence: TGTGCCAGCAGCCTGGGGGCGGAAGAAAAACTGTTTTTT. Combining the CDR3 with reference TRBV5-5 and TRBJ1-4 gives the whole variable domain DAGVTQSPTHLIKTRGQQVTLRCSPISGHKSVSWYQQVLGQGPQFIFQYYEKEERGRGNFPDRFSARQFPNYSSELNVNALLLGDSALYLCASSLGAEEKLFFGSGTQLSVL.